These T cell receptor beta chains were read from a single sample in a study of T cells after yellow fever vaccination. TCRdb itself ran the 5' RACE reads through MiXCR, one entry per CDR3 protein. The data hold roughly 300,000 distinct CDR3 sequences, with 8% to 9.5% observed a single time. The source was PBMCs, collected approximately 47 days after the first yellow fever vaccination. All receptors come from a man aged 18-30 years who received the YFV17D yellow fever vaccine. CDR3s include the opening cysteine and the closing phenylalanine or tryptophan. The D gene is left open where the match is weak. Not all rows give a size; the values are once, few, many and, for expanded clones, a class.

TRBD1	TRBV7-9	TRBJ1-2	-	TGTGCCAGCAGCCACCGGGACAGGGATGGCTACACCTTC	CASSHRDRDGYTF
-	TRBV7-8	TRBJ2-7	many	TGTGCCAGCAGCTCAAGGGACGCGCAGTACTTC	CASSSRDAQYF
TRBD2	TRBV28	TRBJ2-5	few	TGTGCCAGCAGTACCCCTAGCGGGAGGGTCCAAGAGACCCAGTACTTC	CASSTPSGRVQETQYF
-	TRBV9	TRBJ1-2	few	TGTGCCAGCAGCCCTGTGGGGGATGGCTACACCTTC	CASSPVGDGYTF
-	TRBV15	TRBJ1-1	-	TGTGCCGTTGGATCTTGGGCGGACACTGAAGCTTTCTTT	CAVGSWADTEAFF
-	TRBV9	TRBJ2-3	-	TGTGCCAGCAGCGGTGCTCGGGACTTTTCCACTACGCAGTATTTT	CASSGARDFSTTQYF
-	TRBV10-3	TRBJ1-6	few	TGTGCCAAAATTAGGGATTGCCATACCGCTTATAATTCACCCCTCCACTTT	CAKIRDCHTAYNSPLHF
-	TRBV5-6	TRBJ2-7	many	TGTGCCAGCAGCCCCGGTCAGGACGAGCAGTACTTC	CASSPGQDEQYF
TRBD1	TRBV20-1	TRBJ2-1	-	TGCAGTGCTCAAACAGGGGTTTACGGGGAGCAGTTCTTC	CSAQTGVYGEQFF
-	TRBV14	TRBJ2-1	-	TGTGCCAGCAGCCAAGTACTAGACCGAACGTACAATGAGCAGTTCTTC	CASSQVLDRTYNEQFF
-	TRBV29-1	TRBJ1-1	-	TGCAGCGGGGTCCCTTTGTCCCTGAACACTGAAGCTTTCTTT	CSGVPLSLNTEAFF